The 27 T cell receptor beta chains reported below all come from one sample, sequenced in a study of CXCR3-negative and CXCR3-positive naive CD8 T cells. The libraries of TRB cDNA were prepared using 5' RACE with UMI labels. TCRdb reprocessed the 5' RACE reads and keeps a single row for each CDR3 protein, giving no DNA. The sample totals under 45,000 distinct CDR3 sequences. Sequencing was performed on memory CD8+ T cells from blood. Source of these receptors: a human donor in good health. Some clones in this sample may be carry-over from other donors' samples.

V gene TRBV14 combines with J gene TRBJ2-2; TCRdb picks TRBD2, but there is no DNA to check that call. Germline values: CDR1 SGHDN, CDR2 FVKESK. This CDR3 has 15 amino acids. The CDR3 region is CASSPKRGGTGELFF.

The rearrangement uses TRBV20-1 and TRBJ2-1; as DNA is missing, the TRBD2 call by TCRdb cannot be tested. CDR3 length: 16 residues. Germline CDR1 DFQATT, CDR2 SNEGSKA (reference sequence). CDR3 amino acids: CSARDLYSGEYNEQFF.

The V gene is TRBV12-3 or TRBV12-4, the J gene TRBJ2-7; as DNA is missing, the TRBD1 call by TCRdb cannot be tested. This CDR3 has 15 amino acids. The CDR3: CASSLGATGLSEQYF.

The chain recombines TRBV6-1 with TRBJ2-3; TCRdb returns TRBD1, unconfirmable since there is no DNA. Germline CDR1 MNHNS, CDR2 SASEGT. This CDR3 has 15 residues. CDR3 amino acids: CASSPGQGGADTQYF.

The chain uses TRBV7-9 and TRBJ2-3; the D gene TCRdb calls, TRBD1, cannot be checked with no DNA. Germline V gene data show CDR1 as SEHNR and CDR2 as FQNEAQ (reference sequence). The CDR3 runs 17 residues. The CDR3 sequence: CASSYDPGRGLTDTQYF.

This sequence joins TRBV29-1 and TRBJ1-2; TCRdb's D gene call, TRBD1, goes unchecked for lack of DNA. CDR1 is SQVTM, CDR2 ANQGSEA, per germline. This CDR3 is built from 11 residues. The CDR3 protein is CSVAGGSGYTF. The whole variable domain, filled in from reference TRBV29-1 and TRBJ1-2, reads SAVISQKPSRDICQRGTSLTIQCQVDSQVTMMFWYRQQPGQSLTLIATANQGSEATYESGFVIDKFPISRPNLTFSTLTVSNMSPEDSSIYLCSVAGGSGYTFGSGTRLTVV.

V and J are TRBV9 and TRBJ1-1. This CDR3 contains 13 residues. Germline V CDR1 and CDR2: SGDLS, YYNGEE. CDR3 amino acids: CASSVEALDEAFF. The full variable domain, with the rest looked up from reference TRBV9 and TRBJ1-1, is DSGVTQTPKHLITATGQRVTLRCSPRSGDLSVYWYQQSLDQGLQFLIQYYNGEERAKGNILERFSAQQFPDLHSELNLSSLELGDSALYFCASSVEALDEAFFGQGTRLTVV.

CDR3 amino acids: CASRLAGGTDTQYF. This chain uses TRBV11-2 with TRBJ2-3; as DNA is missing, the TRBD2 call by TCRdb cannot be tested. The CDR3 totals 14 residues. Germline-derived CDR1 and CDR2 are SGHAT and FQNNGV.

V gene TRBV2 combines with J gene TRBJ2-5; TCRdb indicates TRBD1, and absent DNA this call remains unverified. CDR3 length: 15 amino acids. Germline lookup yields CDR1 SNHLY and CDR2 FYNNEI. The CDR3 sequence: CASSLSRDRKETQYF.

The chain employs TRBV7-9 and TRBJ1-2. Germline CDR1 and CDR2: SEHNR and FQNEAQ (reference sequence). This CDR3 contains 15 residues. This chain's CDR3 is CASSGPMQANYGYTF.

The CDR3 sequence is CASSPLPEKLGNEQFF. The V and J genes are TRBV28 and TRBJ2-1. The CDR3 is 16 amino acids. Looked up from germline, CDR1 is MDHEN and CDR2 is SYDVKM.

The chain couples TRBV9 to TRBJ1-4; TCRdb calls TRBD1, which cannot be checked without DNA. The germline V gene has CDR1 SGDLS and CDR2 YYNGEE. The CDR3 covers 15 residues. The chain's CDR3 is CASSVEGQYNEKLFF.

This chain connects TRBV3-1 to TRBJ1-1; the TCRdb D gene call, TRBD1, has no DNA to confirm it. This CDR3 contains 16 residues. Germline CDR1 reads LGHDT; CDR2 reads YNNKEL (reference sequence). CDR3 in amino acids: CASSQEYRGKDTEAFF. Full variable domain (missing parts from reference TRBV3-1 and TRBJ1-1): DTAVSQTPKYLVTQMGNDKSIKCEQNLGHDTMYWYKQDSKKFLKIMFSYNNKELIINETVPNRFSPKSPDKAHLNLHINSLELGDSAVYFCASSQEYRGKDTEAFFGQGTRLTVV.

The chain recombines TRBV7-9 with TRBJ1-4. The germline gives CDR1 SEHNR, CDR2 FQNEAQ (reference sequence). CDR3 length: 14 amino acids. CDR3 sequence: CASSLGDGGEKLFF.

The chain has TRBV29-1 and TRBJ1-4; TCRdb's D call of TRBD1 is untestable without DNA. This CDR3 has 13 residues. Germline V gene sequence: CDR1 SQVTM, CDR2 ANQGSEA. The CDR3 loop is CSVKDRGSEKLFF.

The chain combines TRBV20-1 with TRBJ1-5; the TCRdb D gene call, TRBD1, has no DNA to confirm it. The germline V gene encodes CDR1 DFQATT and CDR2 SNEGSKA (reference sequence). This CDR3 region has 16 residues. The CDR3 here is CSVRSPYEDSNQPQHF.

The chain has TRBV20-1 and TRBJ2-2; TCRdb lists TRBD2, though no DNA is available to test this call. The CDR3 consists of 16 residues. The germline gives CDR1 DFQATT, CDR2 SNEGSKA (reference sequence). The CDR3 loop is CSARGRGLLNTGELFF.

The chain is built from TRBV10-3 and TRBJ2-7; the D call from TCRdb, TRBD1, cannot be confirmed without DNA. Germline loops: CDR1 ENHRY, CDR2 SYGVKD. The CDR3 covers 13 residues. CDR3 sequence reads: CASSARLLPEQYF.

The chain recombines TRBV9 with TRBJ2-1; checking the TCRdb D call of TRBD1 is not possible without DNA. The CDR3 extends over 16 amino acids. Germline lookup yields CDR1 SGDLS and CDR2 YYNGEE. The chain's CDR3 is CASSAPPGQGGNEQFF. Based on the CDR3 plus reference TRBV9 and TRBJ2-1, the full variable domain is DSGVTQTPKHLITATGQRVTLRCSPRSGDLSVYWYQQSLDQGLQFLIQYYNGEERAKGNILERFSAQQFPDLHSELNLSSLELGDSALYFCASSAPPGQGGNEQFFGPGTRLTVL.

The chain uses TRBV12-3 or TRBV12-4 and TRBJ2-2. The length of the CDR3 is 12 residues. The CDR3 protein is CASSWIAGELFF.

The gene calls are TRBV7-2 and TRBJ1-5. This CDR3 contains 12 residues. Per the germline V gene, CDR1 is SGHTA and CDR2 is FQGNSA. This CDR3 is CASSRAGQPQHF.

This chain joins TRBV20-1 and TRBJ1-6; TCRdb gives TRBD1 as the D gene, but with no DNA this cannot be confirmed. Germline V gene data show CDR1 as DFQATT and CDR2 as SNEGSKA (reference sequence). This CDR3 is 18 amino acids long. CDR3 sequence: CSASPEDSVNSYNSPLHF.

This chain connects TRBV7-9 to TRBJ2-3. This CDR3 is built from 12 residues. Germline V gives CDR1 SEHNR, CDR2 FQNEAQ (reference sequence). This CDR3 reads CASSLGTDTQYF.

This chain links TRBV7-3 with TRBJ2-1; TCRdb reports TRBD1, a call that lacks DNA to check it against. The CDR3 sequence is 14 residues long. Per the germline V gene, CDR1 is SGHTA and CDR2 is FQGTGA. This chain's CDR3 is CASSRTGNDNEQFF.

The CDR3: CASSGRLAGETQYF. The rearrangement links TRBV9 to TRBJ2-5; TCRdb gives TRBD2 as the D gene, but with no DNA this cannot be confirmed. This CDR3 is built from 14 residues. CDR1 and CDR2 (germline): SGDLS, YYNGEE.

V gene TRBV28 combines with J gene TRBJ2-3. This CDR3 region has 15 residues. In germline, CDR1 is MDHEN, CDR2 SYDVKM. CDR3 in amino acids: CASSLLGIGTDTQYF.

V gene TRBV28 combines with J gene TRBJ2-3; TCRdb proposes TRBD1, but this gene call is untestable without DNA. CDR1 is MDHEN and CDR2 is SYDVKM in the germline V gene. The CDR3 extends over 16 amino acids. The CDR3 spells CASSPGTILITDTQYF.